Listed here are 4 T cell receptor beta chains from one sample, sequenced in a study of blood T cell repertoires in COVID-19. Only in-frame clones appear in the TCRdb table, and some are missing; sequencing was by immunoSEQ multiplex PCR. The sample records 200,000 to 250,000 clones, roughly nine tenths being singletons. Sequencing was performed on PBMCs or T cells enriched from blood (not recorded which). The receptors derive from a woman in her 50s in a cohort exposed to, infected with or recovered from COVID-19 (not recorded which).

The chain uses TRBV5-1 and TRBJ1-6; TRBD1 might be the D (6 bases). V was shortened by 0 bases and J by 7 bases, with 14 bases between the two germline ends. CDR1 and CDR2 from the germline V gene are SGHRS and YFSETQ. The CDR3 runs to 16 residues. CDR3 loop: CASSLDPQGSNSPLHF. The CDR3 DNA is TGCGCCAGCAGCTTGGACCCACAGGGTTCCAATTCACCCCTCCACTTT.

The chain employs TRBV5-1 and TRBJ2-3; 12 nucleotides line up with TRBD2. V gave up 3 bases and J gave up 3 bases; unmatched junction bases: 5. The CDR3 length is 16 residues. Germline V gene sequence: CDR1 SGHRS, CDR2 YFSETQ. DNA of the CDR3: TGCGCCAGCAGCTCGACTAGCGGGGGCCAAACAGATACGCAGTATTTT. It codes for CASSSTSGGQTDTQYF.

CDR3: CATNRGGEPEQFF. The DNA for the CDR3 is TGTGCCACCAATAGGGGGGGGGAGCCTGAGCAGTTCTTC. This chain joins TRBV24-1 and TRBJ2-1, with a tentative D call TRBD2 (7 bases). V was clipped by 8 bases and J by 9 bases, with 16 bases between them. The CDR3 has 13 residues. In germline, CDR1 is KGHDR, CDR2 SFDVKD.

V gene TRBV11-2 combines with J gene TRBJ1-3; D not certain. The CDR3 extends over 14 amino acids. The ends were cut back, 0 bases at V and 4 bases at J, with 7 bases in the middle. The germline V gene encodes CDR1 SGHAT and CDR2 FQNNGV. CDR3 sequence: CASSLEFLGNTIYF. CDR3 coding DNA: TGTGCCAGCAGCTTAGAGTTTCTAGGAAACACCATATATTTT.